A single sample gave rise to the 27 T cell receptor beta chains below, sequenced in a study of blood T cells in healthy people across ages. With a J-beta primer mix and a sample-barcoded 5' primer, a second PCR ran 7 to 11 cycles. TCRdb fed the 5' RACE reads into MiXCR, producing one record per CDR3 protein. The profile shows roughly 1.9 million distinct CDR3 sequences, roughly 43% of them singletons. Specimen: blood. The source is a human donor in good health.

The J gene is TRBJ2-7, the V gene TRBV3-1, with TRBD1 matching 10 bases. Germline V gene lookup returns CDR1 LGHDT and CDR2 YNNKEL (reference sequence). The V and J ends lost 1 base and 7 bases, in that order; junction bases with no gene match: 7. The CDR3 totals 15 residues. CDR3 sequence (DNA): TGTGCCAGCAGCCAAGGTCGACAGGGGGCAGGGGAGCAGTACTTC. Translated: CASSQGRQGAGEQYF.

As DNA, the CDR3 is TGTGCCAGCAGTTTAGCAAGGGGGACAGGGGCCGCCATCTCTGGGGCCAACGTCCTGACTTTC. Translation gives CASSLARGTGAAISGANVLTF. J is TRBJ2-6 and V is TRBV12-3 or TRBV12-4; TRBD1 matches at 10 bases. The V segment lost 0 bases and the J segment 0 bases; nucleotides outside the gene matches: 11. The CDR3 loop spans 21 amino acids.

CDR3 DNA: TGCGCCAGCAGCCAGGATCGAATGGGGTTGCGAGCCAACGTCCTGACTTTC. As protein: CASSQDRMGLRANVLTF. The chain couples TRBV4-3 to TRBJ2-6; the D is unclear. From germline, CDR1 is LGHNA and CDR2 YSLEER. V shed 3 bases and J shed 7 bases, with 19 bases lying between them. The CDR3 runs to 17 residues.

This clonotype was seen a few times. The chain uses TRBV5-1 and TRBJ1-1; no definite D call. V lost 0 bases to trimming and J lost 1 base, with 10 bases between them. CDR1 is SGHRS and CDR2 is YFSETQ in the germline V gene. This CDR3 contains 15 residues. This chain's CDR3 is CASSLEHGGNTEAFF. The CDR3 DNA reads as TGCGCCAGCAGCTTGGAACATGGAGGGAACACTGAAGCTTTCTTT. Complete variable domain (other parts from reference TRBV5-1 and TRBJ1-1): KAGVTQTPRYLIKTRGQQVTLSCSPISGHRSVSWYQQTPGQGLQFLFEYFSETQRNKGNFPGRFSGRQFSNSRSEMNVSTLELGDSALYLCASSLEHGGNTEAFFGQGTRLTVV.

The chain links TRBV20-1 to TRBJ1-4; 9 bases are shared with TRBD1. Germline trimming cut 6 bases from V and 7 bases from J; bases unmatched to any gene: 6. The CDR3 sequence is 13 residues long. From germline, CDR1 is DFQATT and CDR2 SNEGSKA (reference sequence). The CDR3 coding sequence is TGCAGTGCCAACAGGGGGCGGTTTGAAAAACTGTTTTTT. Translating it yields CSANRGRFEKLFF.

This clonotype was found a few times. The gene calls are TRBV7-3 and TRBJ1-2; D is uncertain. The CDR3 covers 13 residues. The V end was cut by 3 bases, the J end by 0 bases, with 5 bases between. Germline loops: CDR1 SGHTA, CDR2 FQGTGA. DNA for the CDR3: TGTGCCAGCAGCTTTTATACTAACTATGGCTACACCTTC. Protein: CASSFYTNYGYTF. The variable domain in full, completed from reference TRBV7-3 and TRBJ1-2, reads GAGVSQTPSNKVTEKGKYVELRCDPISGHTALYWYRQSLGQGPEFLIYFQGTGAADDSGLPNDRFFAVRPEGSVSTLKIQRTERGDSAVYLCASSFYTNYGYTFGSGTRLTVV.

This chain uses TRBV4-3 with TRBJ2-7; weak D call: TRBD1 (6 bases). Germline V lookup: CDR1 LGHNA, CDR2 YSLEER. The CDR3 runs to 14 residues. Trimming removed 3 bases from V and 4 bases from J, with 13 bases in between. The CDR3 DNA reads TGCGCCAGCAGCCAGAGCCAGGGGATGTACGAGCAGTACTTC. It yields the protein CASSQSQGMYEQYF.

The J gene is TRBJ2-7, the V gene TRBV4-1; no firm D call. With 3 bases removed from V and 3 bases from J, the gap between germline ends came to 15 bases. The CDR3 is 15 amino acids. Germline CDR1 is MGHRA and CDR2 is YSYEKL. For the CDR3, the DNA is TGCGCCAGCAGCCAGGGGAAGGCTATGGTCTACGAGCAGTACTTC. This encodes CASSQGKAMVYEQYF.

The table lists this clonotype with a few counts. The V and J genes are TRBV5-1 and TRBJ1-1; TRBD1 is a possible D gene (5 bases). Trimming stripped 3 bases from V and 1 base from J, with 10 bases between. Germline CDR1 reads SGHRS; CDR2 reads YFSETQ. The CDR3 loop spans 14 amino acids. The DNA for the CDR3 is TGCGCCAGCAGCTCAGACAGTCGGAACACTGAAGCTTTCTTT. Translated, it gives CASSSDSRNTEAFF. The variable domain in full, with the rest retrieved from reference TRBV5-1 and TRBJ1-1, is KAGVTQTPRYLIKTRGQQVTLSCSPISGHRSVSWYQQTPGQGLQFLFEYFSETQRNKGNFPGRFSGRQFSNSRSEMNVSTLELGDSALYLCASSSDSRNTEAFFGQGTRLTVV.

In DNA form, the CDR3 reads TGTGCCAGCAGCTTACTAGGACAGGGGGCGGATGAAAAACTGTTTTTT. Translated: CASSLLGQGADEKLFF. The rearrangement uses TRBV7-3 and TRBJ1-4; 11 bases align to TRBD1. The CDR3 covers 16 residues. Germline values: CDR1 SGHTA, CDR2 FQGTGA. J gave up 6 bases and V 2 bases, and 5 bases lay outside the gene matches.

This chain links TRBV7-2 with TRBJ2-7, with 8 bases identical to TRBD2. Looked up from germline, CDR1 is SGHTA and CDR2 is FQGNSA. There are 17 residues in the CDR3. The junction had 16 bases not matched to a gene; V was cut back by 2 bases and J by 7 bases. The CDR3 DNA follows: TGTGCCAGCAGCTTATCATTCCCCGGGGGGGCTACGTGGGAGCAGTACTTC. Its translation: CASSLSFPGGATWEQYF.

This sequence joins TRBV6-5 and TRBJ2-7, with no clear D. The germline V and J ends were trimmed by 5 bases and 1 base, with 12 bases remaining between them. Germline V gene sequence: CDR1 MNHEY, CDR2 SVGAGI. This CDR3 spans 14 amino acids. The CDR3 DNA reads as TGTGCCAGCAGTGAAACCGACGGTTCCTACGAGCAGTACTTC. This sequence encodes CASSETDGSYEQYF.

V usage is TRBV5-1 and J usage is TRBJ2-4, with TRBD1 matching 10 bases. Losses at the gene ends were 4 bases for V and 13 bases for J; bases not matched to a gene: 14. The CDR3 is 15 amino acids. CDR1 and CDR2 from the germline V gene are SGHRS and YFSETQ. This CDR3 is CASSTGQGGIDEQYF. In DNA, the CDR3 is TGCGCCAGCAGCACCGGACAGGGGGGAATCGATGAGCAGTACTTC. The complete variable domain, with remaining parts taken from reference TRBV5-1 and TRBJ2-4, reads KAGVTQTPRYLIKTRGQQVTLSCSPISGHRSVSWYQQTPGQGLQFLFEYFSETQRNKGNFPGRFSGRQFSNSRSEMNVSTLELGDSALYLCASSTGQGGIDEQYFGAGTRLSVL.

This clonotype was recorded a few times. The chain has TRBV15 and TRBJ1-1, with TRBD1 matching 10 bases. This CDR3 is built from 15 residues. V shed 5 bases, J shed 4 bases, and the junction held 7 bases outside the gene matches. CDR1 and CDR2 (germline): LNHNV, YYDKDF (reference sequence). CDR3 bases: TGTGCCACCAGCCGGGACAGGGGCGGTATCACTGAAGCTTTCTTT. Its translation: CATSRDRGGITEAFF.

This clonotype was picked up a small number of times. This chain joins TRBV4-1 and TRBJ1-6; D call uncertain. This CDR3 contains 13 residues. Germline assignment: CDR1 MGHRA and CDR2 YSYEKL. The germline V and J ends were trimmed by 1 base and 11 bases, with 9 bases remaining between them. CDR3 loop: CASSQARLPPLHF. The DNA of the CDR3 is TGCGCCAGCAGCCAAGCCCGGCTTCCACCCCTCCACTTT.

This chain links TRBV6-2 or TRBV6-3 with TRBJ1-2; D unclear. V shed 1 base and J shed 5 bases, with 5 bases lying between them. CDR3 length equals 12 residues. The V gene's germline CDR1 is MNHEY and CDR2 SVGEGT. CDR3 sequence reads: CASSYLAYGYTF. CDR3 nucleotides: TGTGCCAGCAGTTACTTGGCATATGGCTACACCTTC.

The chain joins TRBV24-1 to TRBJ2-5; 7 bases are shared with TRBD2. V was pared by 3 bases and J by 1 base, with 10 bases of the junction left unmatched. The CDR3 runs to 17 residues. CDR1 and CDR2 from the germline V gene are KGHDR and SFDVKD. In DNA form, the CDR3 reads TGTGCCACCAGTGATGAGGGAGAAGCGGGGAGCCAAGAGACCCAGTACTTC. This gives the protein CATSDEGEAGSQETQYF.

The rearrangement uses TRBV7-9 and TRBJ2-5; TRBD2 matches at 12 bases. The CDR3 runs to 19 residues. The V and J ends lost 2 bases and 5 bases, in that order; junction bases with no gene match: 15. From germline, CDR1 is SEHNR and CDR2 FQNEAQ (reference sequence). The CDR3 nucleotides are TGTGCCAGCAGCTTATTTCCGCTAGCGGGGGGGACTCCGGGGGAGACCCAGTACTTC. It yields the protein CASSLFPLAGGTPGETQYF. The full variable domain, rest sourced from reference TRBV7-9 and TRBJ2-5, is DTGVSQNPRHKITKRGQNVTFRCDPISEHNRLYWYRQTLGQGPEFLTYFQNEAQLEKSRLLSDRFSAERPKGSFSTLEIQRTEQGDSAMYLCASSLFPLAGGTPGETQYFGPGTRLLVL.

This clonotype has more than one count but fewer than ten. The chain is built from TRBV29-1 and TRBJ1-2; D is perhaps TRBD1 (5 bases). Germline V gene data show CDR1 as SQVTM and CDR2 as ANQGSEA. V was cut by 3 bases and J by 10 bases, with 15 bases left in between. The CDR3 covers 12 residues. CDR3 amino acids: CSVEPQDHDYTF. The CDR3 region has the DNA TGCAGCGTTGAGCCACAGGACCATGACTACACCTTC.

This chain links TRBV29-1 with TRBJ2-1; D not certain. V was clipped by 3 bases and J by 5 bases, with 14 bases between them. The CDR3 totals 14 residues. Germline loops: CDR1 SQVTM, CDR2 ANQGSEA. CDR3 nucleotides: TGCAGCGTTGACAACCCACAAAGGGACAATGAGCAGTTCTTC. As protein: CSVDNPQRDNEQFF.

CDR3 in amino acids: CASTWTYNEQFF. The CDR3 DNA reads as TGTGCCAGCACCTGGACCTACAATGAGCAGTTCTTC. The chain has TRBV12-3 or TRBV12-4 and TRBJ2-1; D is ambiguous. The V end was cut by 7 bases, the J end by 2 bases, with 6 bases between. The CDR3 length is 12 residues.

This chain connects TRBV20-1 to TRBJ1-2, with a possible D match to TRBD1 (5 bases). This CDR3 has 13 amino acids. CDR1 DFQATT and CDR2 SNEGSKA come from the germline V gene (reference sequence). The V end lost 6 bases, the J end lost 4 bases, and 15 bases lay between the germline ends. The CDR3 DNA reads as TGCAGTGCCAGGGACCCGAGGCTCTATGGCTACACCTTC. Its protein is CSARDPRLYGYTF.

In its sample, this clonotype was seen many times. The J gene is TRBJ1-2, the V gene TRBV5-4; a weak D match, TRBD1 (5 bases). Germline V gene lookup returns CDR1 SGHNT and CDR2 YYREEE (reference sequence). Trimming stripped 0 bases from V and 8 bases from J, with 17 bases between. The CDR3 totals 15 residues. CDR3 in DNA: TGTGCCAGCAGCTTGGACCGTCGCGGGACGGGAGGCTACACCTTC. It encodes CASSLDRRGTGGYTF. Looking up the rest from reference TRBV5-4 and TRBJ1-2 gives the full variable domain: ETGVTQSPTHLIKTRGQQVTLRCSSQSGHNTVSWYQQALGQGPQFIFQYYREEENGRGNFPPRFSGLQFPNYSSELNVNALELDDSALYLCASSLDRRGTGGYTFGSGTRLTVV.

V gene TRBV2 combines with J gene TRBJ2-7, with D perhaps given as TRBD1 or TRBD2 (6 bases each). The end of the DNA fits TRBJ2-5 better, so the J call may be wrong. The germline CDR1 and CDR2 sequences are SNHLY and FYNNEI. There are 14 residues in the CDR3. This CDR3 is CAGRSVQGRETQYF. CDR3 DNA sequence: TGTGCCGGCCGGTCAGTTCAGGGGAGGGAGACCCAGTACTTC.

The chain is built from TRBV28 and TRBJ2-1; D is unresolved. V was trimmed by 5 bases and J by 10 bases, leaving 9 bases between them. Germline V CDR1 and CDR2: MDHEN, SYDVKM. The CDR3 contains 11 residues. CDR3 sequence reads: CASSVRWEQFF. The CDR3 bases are TGTGCCAGCAGTGTTAGGTGGGAGCAGTTCTTC.

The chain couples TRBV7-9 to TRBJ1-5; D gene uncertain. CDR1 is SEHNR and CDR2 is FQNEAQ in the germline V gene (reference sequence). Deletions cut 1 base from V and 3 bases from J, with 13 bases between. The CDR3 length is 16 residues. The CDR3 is CASSLERQESNQPQHF. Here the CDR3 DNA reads TGTGCCAGCAGCTTAGAGCGGCAGGAATCCAATCAGCCCCAGCATTTT.

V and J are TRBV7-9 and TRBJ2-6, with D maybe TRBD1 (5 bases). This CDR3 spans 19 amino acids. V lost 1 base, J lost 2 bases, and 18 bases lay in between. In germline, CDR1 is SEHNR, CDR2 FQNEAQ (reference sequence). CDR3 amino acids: CASSLVRGRVLAGANVLTF. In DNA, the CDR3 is TGTGCCAGCAGCTTAGTAAGGGGCAGGGTTCTTGCTGGGGCCAACGTCCTGACTTTC.